This T cell receptor (beta chain) was recovered during a study of long-term antiretroviral therapy in people with HIV. Cryopreserved PBMC numbered roughly 1-11 million per sample before DNA extraction. Germline V gene data show CDR1 as MNHEY and CDR2 as SMNVEV (reference sequence). The CDR3 runs to 13 residues. Trimming left V 4 bases short and J 4 bases short, with 8 bases between. The authors ran the immunoSEQ assay, v3.0, at survey level. Assay used: immunoSEQ multiplex PCR; TCRdb lists only in-frame clones, some missing. The sample yields fewer than 15,000 clones, about 83% seen once. This TCR came from a man aged 40-50 years with HIV. The chain combines TRBV27 with TRBJ1-5; no reliable D call. The input for sequencing was unsorted PBMCs, taken 3.4 years after starting antiretroviral therapy. CDR3 nucleotides: TGTGCCAGCAGTTCAGAAAGAAATCAGCCCCAGCATTTT. Translation gives CASSSERNQPQHF.